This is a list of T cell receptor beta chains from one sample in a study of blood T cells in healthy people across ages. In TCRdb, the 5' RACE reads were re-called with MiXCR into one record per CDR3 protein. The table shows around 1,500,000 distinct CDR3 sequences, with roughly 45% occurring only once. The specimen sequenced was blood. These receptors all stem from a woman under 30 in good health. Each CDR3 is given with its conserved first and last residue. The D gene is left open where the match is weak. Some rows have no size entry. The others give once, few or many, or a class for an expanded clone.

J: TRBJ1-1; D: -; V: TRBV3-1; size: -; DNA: TGTGCCAGCAGCCAAGATTTCACAGGCCGGGGTGAAGCTTTCTTT; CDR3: CASSQDFTGRGEAFF
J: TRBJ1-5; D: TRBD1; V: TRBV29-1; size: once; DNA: TGCAGCGTGGGTTCCGGGACAGATAATCAGCCCCAGCATTTT; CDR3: CSVGSGTDNQPQHF
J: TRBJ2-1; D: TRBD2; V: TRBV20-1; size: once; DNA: TGCAGTGCTTATCAACTAGCGGGAGCGCTCAATGAGCAGTTCTTC; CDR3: CSAYQLAGALNEQFF
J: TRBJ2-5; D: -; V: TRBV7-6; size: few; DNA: TGTGCCAGCAGCTTAGTCTTCAGGGAGACCCAGTACTTC; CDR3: CASSLVFRETQYF
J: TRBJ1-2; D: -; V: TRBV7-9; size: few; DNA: TGTGCCAGCAGCTACGTTACAGGTCGTGGGTATGGCTACACCTTC; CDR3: CASSYVTGRGYGYTF
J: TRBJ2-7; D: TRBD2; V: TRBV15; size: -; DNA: TGTGCCACCAGCAGAATTCGGGGGGGGTCCTACGAGCAGTACTTC; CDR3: CATSRIRGGSYEQYF
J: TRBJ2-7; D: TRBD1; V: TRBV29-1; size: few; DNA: TGCAGCGTTGCAAGACAGGGTCTGGGCTACGAGCAGTACTTC; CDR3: CSVARQGLGYEQYF
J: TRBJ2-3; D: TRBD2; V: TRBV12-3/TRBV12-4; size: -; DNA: TGTGCCAGCAGTGAACTAGCGGGAATCGGAGCAGATGTGGAGTATTTT; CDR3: CASSELAGIGADVEYF
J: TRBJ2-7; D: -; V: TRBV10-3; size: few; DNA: TGTGCCGCTCGGCTGATATACGAGCAGTACTTC; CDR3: CAARLIYEQYF
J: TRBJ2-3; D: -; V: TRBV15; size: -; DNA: TGTGCCACCAGCAGAGGTGGAGGGGGCGGAGATACGCAGTATTTT; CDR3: CATSRGGGGGDTQYF
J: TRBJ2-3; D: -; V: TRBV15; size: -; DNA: TGTGCCACCAGCAGGAACGGACGAGCGGACACAGATACGCAGTATTTT; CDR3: CATSRNGRADTDTQYF
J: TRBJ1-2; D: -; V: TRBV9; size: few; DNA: TGTGCCAGCAGCGTAGACCCTCTTGTTTATGGCTACACCTTC; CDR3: CASSVDPLVYGYTF
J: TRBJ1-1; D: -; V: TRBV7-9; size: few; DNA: TGTGCCAGCAGCTGGCCCCCGGACACTGAAGCTTTCTTT; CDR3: CASSWPPDTEAFF
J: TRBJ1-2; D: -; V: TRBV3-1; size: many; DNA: TGTGCCAGCAGCCAGAAATCATCAGGGTTCGGCTATGGCTACACCTTC; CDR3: CASSQKSSGFGYGYTF
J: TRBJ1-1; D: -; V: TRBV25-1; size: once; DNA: TGTGCCAGCAGTGAAACCCGGGCAGCTGAAGCTTTCTTT; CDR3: CASSETRAAEAFF
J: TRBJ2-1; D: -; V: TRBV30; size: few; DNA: TGTGCCTGGACCTCCGTAGGAGGGGGTGAGCAGTTCTTC; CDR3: CAWTSVGGGEQFF
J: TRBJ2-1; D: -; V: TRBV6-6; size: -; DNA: TGTGCCAGCAGCCCCCGCACGTTGGCCACTGAGCAGTTCTTC; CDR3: CASSPRTLATEQFF
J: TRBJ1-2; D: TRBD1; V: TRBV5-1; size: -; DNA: TGCGCCAGCAGCTTTGTGGACAGGGTGGACTATGGCTACACCTTC; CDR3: CASSFVDRVDYGYTF
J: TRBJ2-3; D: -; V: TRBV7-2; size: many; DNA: TGTGCCAGCAGCTTTCGATTAGGCGGGACTAGCACAGATACGCAGTATTTT; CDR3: CASSFRLGGTSTDTQYF
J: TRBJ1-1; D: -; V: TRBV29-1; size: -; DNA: TGCAGCGTTGGGAAAGGATTGTGGAACACTGAAGCTTTCTTT; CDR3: CSVGKGLWNTEAFF
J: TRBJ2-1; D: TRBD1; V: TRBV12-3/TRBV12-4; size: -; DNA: TGTGCCAGCACCTCTCTACAGGGGGCTACCTACAATGAGCAGTTCTTC; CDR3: CASTSLQGATYNEQFF
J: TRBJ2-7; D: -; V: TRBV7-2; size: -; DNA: TGTGCCAGCAGCTTAGAGTCGTATTGGTCCTCCGAGCAGTACTTC; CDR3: CASSLESYWSSEQYF
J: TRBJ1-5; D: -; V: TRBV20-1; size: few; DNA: TGCAGTGCTAGAGACCCCCAGGCAGGGACATATAGCAATCAGCCCCAGCATTTT; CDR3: CSARDPQAGTYSNQPQHF
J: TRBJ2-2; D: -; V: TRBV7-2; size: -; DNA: TGTGCCAGCAGCCGGGGCCCTTACGACGGGGAGCTGTTTTTT; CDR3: CASSRGPYDGELFF
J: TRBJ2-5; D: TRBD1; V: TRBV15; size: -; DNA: TGTGCCACCAGCAGTGGGACAGGGGATACGCAGTACTTC; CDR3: CATSSGTGDTQYF
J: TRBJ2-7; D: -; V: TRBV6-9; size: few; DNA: TGTGCCAGCAGTTATCCTGCGGTGAGGCACGAGCAGTACTTC; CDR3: CASSYPAVRHEQYF
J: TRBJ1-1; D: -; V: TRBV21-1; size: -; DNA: TGTGCCAGCAGCACAGGGAGGGACACTGAAGCTTTCTTT; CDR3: CASSTGRDTEAFF